The next 11 T cell receptor beta chains were all read from a single sample in a study of OX40 agonist ivuxolimab in advanced cancers. Data came from immunoSEQ multiplex PCR; TCRdb stores just in-frame clones and leaves some out. The sample consists of 60,000 to 75,000 clones, around nine tenths of them appearing once. The sequencing here drew on CD4+ or CD8+ T cells sorted from blood, taken in a trial of the OX40 agonist ivuxolimab. These receptors all come from an adult with an advanced solid tumor such as melanoma, head and neck, liver or kidney cancer.

This chain connects TRBV18 to TRBJ2-7, with 10 bases matching TRBD2. Trimming took 6 bases from V and 5 from J; bases not matched to a gene: 16. This CDR3 has 17 amino acids. Germline CDR1 KGHSH, CDR2 LQKENI. This chain's CDR3 is CASSPRASGGYRDEQYF. The CDR3 nucleotides read TGTGCCAGCTCCCCCCGGGCTAGCGGGGGTTACAGGGACGAGCAGTACTTC.

The gene calls are TRBV2 and TRBJ1-2; perhaps TRBD1 as D (5 bases). V was cut by 0 bases and J by 1 base, with 6 bases left in between. The length of the CDR3 is 14 residues. CDR1 SNHLY and CDR2 FYNNEI come from the germline V gene. The CDR3, as DNA: TGTGCCAGCAGTGAAGCAAGGGGTAACTATGGCTACACCTTC. Protein: CASSEARGNYGYTF.

This clone was observed a handful of times. This specimen includes other DNA sequences encoding the same CDR3. This chain connects TRBV2 to TRBJ1-5; unclear D gene. Germline CDR1 and CDR2: SNHLY and FYNNEI. The CDR3 covers 15 residues. Trimming left V 3 bases short and J 1 base short, with 10 bases between. This CDR3 is CASSERGGSNQPQHF. The CDR3 coding sequence is TGTGCCAGCAGTGAGCGGGGAGGGAGCAATCAGCCCCAGCATTTT.

Details on this clone: One end of the junction does not line up with germline, which may come from a read error. The CDR3 DNA sequence: TGCAGTGTACTAGGAGCGGGAGCCATCTTC. As protein: CSVLGAGAIF. The V gene is TRBV20-1, the J gene TRBJ2-1; 8 bases line up with TRBD2. The germline gives CDR1 DFQATT, CDR2 SNEGSKA (reference sequence). The CDR3 has 10 amino acids.

The rearrangement joins TRBV5-1 to TRBJ1-3, with a tentative D call TRBD1 (6 bases). V was trimmed by 3 bases and J by 2 bases, leaving 12 bases between them. There are 15 residues in the CDR3. Germline V gene data show CDR1 as SGHRS and CDR2 as YFSETQ. CDR3 sequence reads: CASSSGDIAGNTIYF. As DNA, the CDR3 is TGCGCCAGCAGCTCAGGGGACATCGCTGGAAACACCATATATTTT.

This sequence joins TRBV19 and TRBJ2-1, with 10 positions matching TRBD2. The junction had 11 bases not matched to a gene; V was cut back by 1 base and J by 8 bases. The CDR3 loop spans 17 amino acids. Looked up from germline, CDR1 is LNHDA and CDR2 is SQIVND (reference sequence). The CDR3 region has the DNA TGTGCCAGTAGTATAGCCGTTCTAGCGGGGGCTGCGTATGAGCAGTTCTTC. The encoded protein is CASSIAVLAGAAYEQFF.

The chain has TRBV20-1 and TRBJ1-1; D ambiguous. Between the trimmed V and J ends, which lost 1 base and 2 bases, there was a span of 2 bases. CDR3 length equals 11 residues. Germline lookup yields CDR1 DFQATT and CDR2 SNEGSKA (reference sequence). DNA for the CDR3: TGCAGTGCTAGAGCTAACACTGAAGCTTTCTTT. It is translated as CSARANTEAFF.

The chain employs TRBV7-2 and TRBJ1-1; D is ambiguous. Germline V gives CDR1 SGHTA, CDR2 FQGNSA. Trimming stripped 5 bases from V and 8 bases from J, with 18 bases between. The CDR3 length is 14 residues. DNA for the CDR3: TGTGCCAGCAGCCGGGTCCTAGGACCTAACGAAGCTTTCTTT. It codes for CASSRVLGPNEAFF.

Here the CDR3 DNA reads TGCGCCAGCAGCCAAGATGGCAGGGATGGAAACACCATATATTTT. Translated: CASSQDGRDGNTIYF. The chain uses TRBV4-1 and TRBJ1-3; tentatively, D is TRBD1 (5 bases). V lost 0 bases to trimming and J lost 3 bases, with 9 bases between them. The CDR3 contains 15 residues. CDR1 MGHRA and CDR2 YSYEKL come from the germline V gene.

V gene TRBV6-6 combines with J gene TRBJ1-1, with 8 bases lining up with TRBD1. The CDR3 loop spans 13 amino acids. Germline V gene sequence: CDR1 MNHNY, CDR2 SVGAGI (reference sequence). Trimming at V came to 8 bases and at J to 4 bases, leaving 6 bases not matched to a gene. Here the CDR3 reads CASQNRGGTEAFF. The CDR3 DNA reads TGTGCCAGCCAAAACAGGGGGGGCACTGAAGCTTTCTTT.

The chain combines TRBV29-1 with TRBJ2-2; D possibly uses TRBD1 or TRBD2 (6 bases each). V shed 4 bases and J shed 5 bases, with 14 bases lying between them. CDR3 size: 14 residues. CDR1 and CDR2 from the germline V gene are SQVTM and ANQGSEA. CDR3 region: CSVGPGGGTGELFF. CDR3 nucleotide sequence: TGCAGCGTTGGTCCCGGAGGGGGGACCGGGGAGCTGTTTTTT.